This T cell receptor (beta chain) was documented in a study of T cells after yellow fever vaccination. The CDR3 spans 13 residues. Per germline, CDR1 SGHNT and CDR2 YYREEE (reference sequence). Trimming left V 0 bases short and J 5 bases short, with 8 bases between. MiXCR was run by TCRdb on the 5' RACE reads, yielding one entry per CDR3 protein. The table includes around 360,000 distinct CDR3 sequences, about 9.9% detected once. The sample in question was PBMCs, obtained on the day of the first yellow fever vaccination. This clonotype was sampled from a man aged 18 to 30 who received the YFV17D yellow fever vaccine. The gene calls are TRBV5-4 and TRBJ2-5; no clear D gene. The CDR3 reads CASSLGTSETQYF. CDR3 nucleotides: TGTGCCAGCAGCTTGGGGACCTCGGAGACCCAGTACTTC.